The rows below give T cell receptor beta chains drawn from one sample of a study of cytomegalovirus exposure and HLA in healthy donors. Some clones are missing from TCRdb's copy, which holds only in-frame ones; the method was immunoSEQ multiplex PCR. The sample carries 150,000 to 200,000 clones, over 60% recorded once. Sequencing input: PBMCs. The receptors come from a man in his late teens or twenties in good health and CMV-seronegative. The CDR3 runs from the conserved cysteine through the conserved F or W. Fields, in order: J gene, V gene, D gene, clone size, CDR3 DNA, CDR3 protein. A D gene is named only where the DNA matches it firmly. Expanded clones get a size class; other rows say once, few or many, or leave the size out.

>TRBJ2-3|TRBV28|NA|NA
TGTGCCAGCAGTTCGTCTTCCCCGGGAAGCACAGATACGCAGTATTTT
CASSSSSPGSTDTQYF
>TRBJ2-1|TRBV11-2|NA|NA
TGTGCCAGCAGCCAGCGCGATGAGCAGTTCTTC
CASSQRDEQFF
>TRBJ1-1|TRBV27|NA|NA
TGTGCCAGCAGTCGAGGAGGGGAACCATTGAAAGCTTTCTTT
CASSRGGEPLKAFF
>TRBJ1-1|TRBV11-2|NA|NA
TGTGCCAGCAGCTTAGATAGTGGAGGGATTCAAGCTTTCTTT
CASSLDSGGIQAFF
>TRBJ2-7|TRBV30|TRBD1|few
TGTGCCTGGACCACTTACAGGGGACGGGGCCCCTACGAGCAGTACTTC
CAWTTYRGRGPYEQYF
>TRBJ2-7|TRBV10-3|TRBD2|NA
TGTGCCATCATGGACAGAGGACTAGCGGGGAGCTCCTACGAGCAGTACTTC
CAIMDRGLAGSSYEQYF
>TRBJ1-2|TRBV19|TRBD1|NA
TGTGCCAGTAGTTGGACAGGGGGCTATGGCTACACCTTC
CASSWTGGYGYTF
>TRBJ1-1|TRBV12-5|TRBD1|NA
TGTGCTAGTGGTCCCAGGGGGCAGAACACTGAAGCTTTCTTT
CASGPRGQNTEAFF
>TRBJ1-2|TRBV5-1|TRBD1|NA
TGCGCCAGCAGCTTGAGGACAGGGGGCAACTATGGCTACACCTTC
CASSLRTGGNYGYTF
>TRBJ1-2|TRBV28|NA|few
TGTGCCAGCAGTTTCCCCCGTGGAGGGGGGGATGGCTACACCTTC
CASSFPRGGGDGYTF
>TRBJ2-3|TRBV18|NA|NA
TGTGCCAGCTCACTGCAGGCAGATACGCAGTATTTT
CASSLQADTQYF
>TRBJ1-2|TRBV19|NA|NA
TGTGCCAGTAGTCTCCGGGGAGGCTACACCTTC
CASSLRGGYTF
>TRBJ2-7|TRBV6-6|NA|few
TGTGCCAGCAGTCTCAGGGCGTCCGAGCAGTACTTC
CASSLRASEQYF
>TRBJ2-3|TRBV5-1|TRBD2|few
TGCGCCAGCAGCTCGACTAGCGCGTCAGATACGCAGTATTTT
CASSSTSASDTQYF
>TRBJ1-2|TRBV18|TRBD1|NA
TGTGCCAGCTCAACAGACAGGGCCTATGGCTACACCTTC
CASSTDRAYGYTF
>TRBJ1-1|TRBV12-2|NA|NA
TGTGCAAGTCGCCTAAGGCCCGGGACAGGGAGAGCAGCTTTCTTT
CASRLRPGTGRAAFF
>TRBJ1-1|TRBV19|TRBD1|NA
TGTGCCAGTAGACCCTCAGGGGGCCTTGAAGCTTTCTTT
CASRPSGGLEAFF
>TRBJ2-7|TRBV29-1|NA|NA
TGCAGCGTAGTTTCGGGGACTCCCTACGAGCAGTACTTC
CSVVSGTPYEQYF
>TRBJ2-1|TRBV9|TRBD2|NA
TGTGCCAGCAGTGTAAGCGGGGCGTCCTACAATGAGCAGTTCTTC
CASSVSGASYNEQFF
>TRBJ2-7|TRBV15|NA|NA
TGTGCCACCAGCAGGGGCTCTTCGAAGGTTATCTCCTACGAGCAGTACTTC
CATSRGSSKVISYEQYF
>TRBJ2-7|TRBV7-2|TRBD1|NA
TGTGCCAGCAGCCCCGGGACAGGGGACGAGCAGTACTTC
CASSPGTGDEQYF
>TRBJ2-5|TRBV6-4|NA|NA
TGTGCCAGCGGGGGGAGGTACGGGGAGACCCAGTACTTC
CASGGRYGETQYF
>TRBJ2-1|TRBV7-3|NA|NA
TGTGCCAGCAGCTTAGAGTCATTGAATGAGCAGTTCTTC
CASSLESLNEQFF
>TRBJ2-1|TRBV5-1|TRBD1|few
TGCGCCAGCAGCCCCGGACAGGGGTGGAGTGAGCAGTTCTTC
CASSPGQGWSEQFF
>TRBJ2-1|TRBV10-3|NA|NA
TGTGCCATCAGTGCCACCCGGGATCTATCATACAATGAGCAGTTCTTC
CAISATRDLSYNEQFF
>TRBJ2-1|TRBV7-3|TRBD2|NA
TGTGCCAGCAGCTTAACCGGGGGGGGACGGCGGCGGAATGAGCAGTTCTTC
CASSLTGGGRRRNEQFF
>TRBJ1-2|TRBV19|NA|once
TGTGCCAGCAGGGATCCGGACAGTGGCTATGGCTACACCTTC
CASRDPDSGYGYTF
>TRBJ1-2|TRBV5-4|NA|NA
TGTGCCAGCAGCTTGTGGACAGCTAACTATGGCTACACCTTC
CASSLWTANYGYTF
>TRBJ1-6|TRBV2|NA|NA
TGTGCCAGCAAGGTGGGCGTAAATTCACCCCTCCACTTT
CASKVGVNSPLHF
>TRBJ2-7|TRBV5-1|NA|once
TGCGCCAGCAGCTTGCAGGGCCTCTCCTACGAGCAGTACTTC
CASSLQGLSYEQYF
>TRBJ1-3|TRBV9|TRBD1|few
TGTGCCAGCAGCGTAGGACAGGGCCACACCATATATTTT
CASSVGQGHTIYF
>TRBJ1-2|TRBV5-4|NA|NA
TGTGCCAGCAGCCCCCAGGCGATCTATGGCTACACCTTC
CASSPQAIYGYTF
>TRBJ2-1|TRBV5-1|NA|NA
TGCGCCAGCAGTTCCCGGACAGCCTACAATGAGCAGTTCTTC
CASSSRTAYNEQFF
>TRBJ2-5|TRBV6-1|TRBD1|once
TGTGCCAGCAGTGAAGTGTGGACAGGCCAAGAGACCCAGTACTTC
CASSEVWTGQETQYF
>TRBJ2-7|TRBV6-6|NA|NA
TGTGCCAGCAGTTACCAGCGGAGCTACGAGCAGTACTTC
CASSYQRSYEQYF
>TRBJ2-3|TRBV28|NA|NA
TGTGCCAGCAACCTCGACGGGAAGGTCCCAGATACGCAGTATTTT
CASNLDGKVPDTQYF
>TRBJ2-2|TRBV2|TRBD2|NA
TGTGCCAGCAGGAAAACGACTAGCGGGGCGAACACCGGGGAGCTGTTTTTT
CASRKTTSGANTGELFF
>TRBJ1-1|TRBV28|NA|NA
TGTGCCAGCACCCTTCGGGGGTTGCGCACTGAAGCTTTCTTT
CASTLRGLRTEAFF
>TRBJ2-4|TRBV4-1|TRBD2|NA
TGCGCCAGCAGCCAAATCCTACTAGCGGCCAGAGCCAAAAACATTCAGTACTTC
CASSQILLAARAKNIQYF
>TRBJ2-7|TRBV7-3|NA|NA
TGTGCCAGCAGCTTTGGGAGCGGGTACGAGCAGTACTTC
CASSFGSGYEQYF
>TRBJ2-7|TRBV27|TRBD1|NA
TGTGCCAGCAGTTCATCAGGGGGCTCCTACGAGCAGTACTTC
CASSSSGGSYEQYF
>TRBJ2-3|TRBV6-6|TRBD2|NA
TGTGCCAGCATGTTGACTAGCGGGGGCACAGATACGCAGTATTTT
CASMLTSGGTDTQYF
>TRBJ1-2|TRBV28|NA|NA
TGTGCCAGCAGTTTATTCCTACTGCCCTCGGGATATGGCTACACCTTC
CASSLFLLPSGYGYTF
>TRBJ1-2|TRBV29-1|NA|NA
TGCAGCGTTGAAGGTTGGGGCGATGGCTACACCTTC
CSVEGWGDGYTF
>TRBJ1-2|TRBV28|NA|NA
TGTGCCAGCAATACACCACCCGACTATGGCTACACCTTC
CASNTPPDYGYTF
>TRBJ2-1|TRBV6-4|TRBD2|NA
TGTGCCAGCAGTGCCTCAACACTAGCGGCCAATGAGCAGTTCTTC
CASSASTLAANEQFF
>TRBJ1-5|TRBV9|NA|NA
TGTGCCAGCAGCCCTTCGGGTAGCGGCAATCAGCCCCAGCATTTT
CASSPSGSGNQPQHF
>TRBJ2-5|TRBV7-8|NA|NA
TGTGCCAGCAGCGGCATCACCGGGGGCCAGTACTTC
CASSGITGGQYF
>TRBJ2-5|TRBV9|TRBD2|NA
TGTGCCAGCAGCGCTAGCGGGACCCCAGAGACCCAGTACTTC
CASSASGTPETQYF
>TRBJ2-5|TRBV11-3|TRBD2|NA
TGTGCCAGCAGCTTAGTCGGTAGCGGGGGGATGTACCAAGAGACCCAGTACTTC
CASSLVGSGGMYQETQYF
>TRBJ1-2|TRBV21-1|NA|NA
TGTGCCAGCAGCAAAGTCCCAGACAGGAGTGCTAACTATGGCTACACCTTC
CASSKVPDRSANYGYTF
>TRBJ2-7|TRBV5-1|TRBD2|NA
TGCGCCAGCAGCTACGCTCCGGGACTAGCGGCGTACGAGCAGTACTTC
CASSYAPGLAAYEQYF
>TRBJ1-1|TRBV30|NA|NA
TGTGCCTGGAGTGTACCGGGTAACACTGAAGCTTTCTTT
CAWSVPGNTEAFF
>TRBJ1-1|TRBV2|TRBD1|few
TGTGCCAGCAGTGGACAGGGGAGGAACACTGAAGCTTTCTTT
CASSGQGRNTEAFF
>TRBJ2-1|TRBV7-3|TRBD2|NA
TGTGCCAGCAGCCCGACTAGCGGGATCTACAATGAGCAGTTCTTC
CASSPTSGIYNEQFF
>TRBJ2-1|TRBV28|NA|few
TGTGCCAGCAGTTTGGGGAGCACGACTGAGCAGTTCTTC
CASSLGSTTEQFF
>TRBJ2-1|TRBV5-6|NA|NA
TGTGCCAGCAGCTTGTTTAGCTCGGGGAACTACAATGAGCAGTTCTTC
CASSLFSSGNYNEQFF
>TRBJ2-2|TRBV28|NA|NA
TGTGCCAGCAGTTTAGATAGCGGCGTTCGGGGCACCGGGGAGCTGTTTTTT
CASSLDSGVRGTGELFF
>TRBJ1-2|TRBV15|TRBD1|NA
TGTGCCACCAGCAGAGGGTGGACAGGGGAGGAGGGCTATGGCTACACCTTC
CATSRGWTGEEGYGYTF